These T cell receptor beta chains were read from a single sample in a study of T cells after yellow fever vaccination. TCRdb reprocessed the 5' RACE reads via MiXCR and lists one record per CDR3 protein. The data contain 400,000 to 450,000 distinct CDR3 sequences, around 20% of them singletons. Sequenced material: PBMCs, taken before the yellow fever booster vaccination. The receptors stem from a young man who received the YFV17D yellow fever vaccine. Each CDR3 is given without its conserved first and last residue. Fields, in order: V gene, D gene, J gene, CDR3 protein. D genes are given only for firm matches.

TRBV29-1	.	TRBJ1-1	SVEEGPRTEAF
TRBV28	.	TRBJ1-2	ASSLHGSGYT
TRBV7-9	TRBD2	TRBJ2-1	ASSLLTSGWDEQF
TRBV20-1	.	TRBJ1-2	SARDVVHYGYT
TRBV9	TRBD2	TRBJ2-5	ASSVATSGQETQY
TRBV12-3/TRBV12-4	.	TRBJ1-4	ASSFSVVEEKLF
TRBV29-1	.	TRBJ1-1	SVEDGGGGNTEAF
TRBV6-2/TRBV6-3	.	TRBJ1-2	ASSYSGTYYGYT
TRBV10-3	.	TRBJ1-2	AIGDGYT
TRBV5-5	.	TRBJ2-3	ASSPPVTDTQY
TRBV20-1	TRBD1	TRBJ2-1	SARDWQGAYNEQF
TRBV5-4	.	TRBJ2-5	ASSNRQGPETQY
TRBV19	TRBD1	TRBJ1-5	ASTTATGGSQPQH
TRBV28	.	TRBJ2-2	ASRFRNTGELF
TRBV20-1	.	TRBJ2-1	SARFLRGGLIEQF
TRBV5-1	.	TRBJ1-6	ASSLGPEYNSPLH
TRBV7-2	.	TRBJ2-7	ASSPMAGTVTYEQY
TRBV7-9	.	TRBJ2-3	ASRGPGQSDTQY
TRBV24-1	TRBD1	TRBJ2-1	ATRGQGNNEQF
TRBV5-1	.	TRBJ1-1	ASRAISEQTEAF
TRBV4-1	.	TRBJ2-7	ASSQPTRGYEQY
TRBV7-9	.	TRBJ1-6	ASSFGGPLH
TRBV4-2	.	TRBJ2-7	ASSPTQGSYEQY
TRBV4-3	TRBD1	TRBJ2-3	ASSQAWGQGYADTQY
TRBV7-3	.	TRBJ2-2	ASGNRGGMGTGELF
TRBV20-1	.	TRBJ1-1	SARDIGRPGGTEAF
TRBV3-1	.	TRBJ1-4	ASSRNPAGEKLF
TRBV5-5	.	TRBJ1-1	ASSLVVGQREAF
TRBV10-3	.	TRBJ1-1	AISASTVNTEAF
TRBV6-1	.	TRBJ2-3	ASSEHPGSDTQY
TRBV10-3	.	TRBJ2-1	AISEGDTYNEQF
TRBV5-4	.	TRBJ1-1	ASSWAPDWTEAF
TRBV4-2	.	TRBJ1-5	ASSQVTGADQPQH
TRBV5-1	TRBD1	TRBJ1-2	ASSSQGQEGGYT
TRBV5-6	TRBD2	TRBJ2-7	ASSGVGLAGYEQY
TRBV4-1	.	TRBJ1-6	ASSQGAGAHSPLH
TRBV6-2/TRBV6-3	.	TRBJ1-2	ASSYPRDYGYT
TRBV30	TRBD1	TRBJ2-7	AWNRDRERPEQY
TRBV20-1	TRBD2	TRBJ2-1	SAFSGGSYNEQF
TRBV11-1	TRBD1	TRBJ2-1	ASSPRQGARNEQF
TRBV20-1	.	TRBJ1-2	RAAGGAVENYGYT
TRBV28	.	TRBJ1-2	ASSLWQGFGGYT